This T cell receptor (beta chain) derives from a study of monozygotic twins with inflammatory bowel disease. General study points: Twins classed as concordant or discordant showed no difference in repertoire similarity, possibly from limited power. The analysis did not separate different T cell subtypes.

Added by template switching were UMIs that each held a 6-nucleotide sample barcode. PCR of TCRalpha and TCRbeta cDNA was nested, with two rounds of around 16 and 10 cycles. With the 5' RACE reads reprocessed, TCRdb shows one record per CDR3 protein and no DNA. In all, the sample yields about 110,000 distinct CDR3 sequences. The CDR3 length is 14 residues. In germline, CDR1 is MDHEN, CDR2 SYDVKM. A note on this clonotype: No antigen is known for it.

The V gene is TRBV28, the J gene TRBJ2-5; as DNA is missing, the TRBD2 call by TCRdb cannot be tested. The source of this sequence is a human donor with ulcerative colitis or Crohn's disease, or a healthy co-twin of an affected twin (not recorded which). The sample comprised blood. The CDR3 is CASSLRAGRETQYF.